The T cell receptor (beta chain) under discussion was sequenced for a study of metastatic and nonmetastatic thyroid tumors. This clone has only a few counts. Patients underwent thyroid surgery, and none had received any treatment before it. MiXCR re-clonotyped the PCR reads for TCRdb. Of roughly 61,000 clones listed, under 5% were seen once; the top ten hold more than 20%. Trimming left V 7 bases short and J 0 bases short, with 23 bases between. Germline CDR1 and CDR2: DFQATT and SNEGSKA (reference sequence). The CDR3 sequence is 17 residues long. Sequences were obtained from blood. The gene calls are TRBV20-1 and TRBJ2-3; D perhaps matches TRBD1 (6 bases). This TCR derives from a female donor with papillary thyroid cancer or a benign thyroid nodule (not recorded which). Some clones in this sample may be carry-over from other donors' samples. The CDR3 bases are TGCAGTGTCAGGGGTCGCCTACTTATCATTAGCACAGATACGCAGTATTTT. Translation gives CSVRGRLLIISTDTQYF.